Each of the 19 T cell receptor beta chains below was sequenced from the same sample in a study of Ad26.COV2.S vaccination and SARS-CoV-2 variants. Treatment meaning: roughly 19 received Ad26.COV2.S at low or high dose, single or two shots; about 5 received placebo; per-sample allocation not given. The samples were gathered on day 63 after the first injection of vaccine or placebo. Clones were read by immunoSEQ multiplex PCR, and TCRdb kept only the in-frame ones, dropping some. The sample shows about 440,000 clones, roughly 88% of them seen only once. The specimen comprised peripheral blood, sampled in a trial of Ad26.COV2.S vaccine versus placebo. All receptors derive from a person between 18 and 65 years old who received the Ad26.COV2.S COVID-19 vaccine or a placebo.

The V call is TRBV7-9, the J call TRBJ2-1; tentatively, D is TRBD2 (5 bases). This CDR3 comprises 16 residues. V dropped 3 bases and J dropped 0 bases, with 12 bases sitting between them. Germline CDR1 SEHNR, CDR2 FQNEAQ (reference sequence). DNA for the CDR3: TGTGCCAGCAGCTTCGGCGGGCTCCCCTCCTACAATGAGCAGTTCTTC. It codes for CASSFGGLPSYNEQFF. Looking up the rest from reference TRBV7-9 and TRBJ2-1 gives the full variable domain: DTGVSQNPRHKITKRGQNVTFRCDPISEHNRLYWYRQTLGQGPEFLTYFQNEAQLEKSRLLSDRFSAERPKGSFSTLEIQRTEQGDSAMYLCASSFGGLPSYNEQFFGPGTRLTVL.

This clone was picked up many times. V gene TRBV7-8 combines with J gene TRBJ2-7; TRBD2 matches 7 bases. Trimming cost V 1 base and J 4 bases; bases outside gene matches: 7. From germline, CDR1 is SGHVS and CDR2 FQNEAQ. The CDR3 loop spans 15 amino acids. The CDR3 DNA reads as TGTGCCAGCAGCTTAGACGCTAGCGGAATATACGAGCAGTACTTC. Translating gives CASSLDASGIYEQYF.

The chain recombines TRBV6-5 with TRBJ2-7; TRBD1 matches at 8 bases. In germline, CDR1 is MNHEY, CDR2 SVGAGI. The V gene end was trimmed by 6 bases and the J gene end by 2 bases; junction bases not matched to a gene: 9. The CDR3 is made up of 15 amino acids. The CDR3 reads CASSGTGEAPYEQYF. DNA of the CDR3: TGTGCCAGCAGCGGGACAGGAGAGGCTCCCTACGAGCAGTACTTC.

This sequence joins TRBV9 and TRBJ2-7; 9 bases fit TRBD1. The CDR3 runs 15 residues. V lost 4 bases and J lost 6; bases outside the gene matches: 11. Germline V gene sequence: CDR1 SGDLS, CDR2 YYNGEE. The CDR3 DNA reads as TGTGCCAGCAGCACCCGGGACAGGGTCCCTCTCGAGCAGTACTTC. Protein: CASSTRDRVPLEQYF.

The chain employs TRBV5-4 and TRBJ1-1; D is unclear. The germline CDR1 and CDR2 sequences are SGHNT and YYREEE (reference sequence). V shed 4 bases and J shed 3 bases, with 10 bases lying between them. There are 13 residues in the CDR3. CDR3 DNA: TGTGCCAGCAGCCGTGCTTCCGACACTGAAGCTTTCTTT. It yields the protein CASSRASDTEAFF.

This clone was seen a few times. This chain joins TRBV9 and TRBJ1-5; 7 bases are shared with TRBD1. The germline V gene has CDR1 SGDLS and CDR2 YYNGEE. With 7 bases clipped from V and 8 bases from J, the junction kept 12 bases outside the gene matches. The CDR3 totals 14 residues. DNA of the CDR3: TGTGCCAGCGGTCCTTCCTCTACAGGGGAGCCCCAGCATTTT. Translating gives CASGPSSTGEPQHF.

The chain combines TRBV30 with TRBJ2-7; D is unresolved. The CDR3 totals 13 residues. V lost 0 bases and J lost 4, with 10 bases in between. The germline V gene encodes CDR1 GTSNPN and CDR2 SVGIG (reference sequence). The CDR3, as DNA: TGTGCCTGGAGTGTAGGTGGGGTTTACGAGCAGTACTTC. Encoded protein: CAWSVGGVYEQYF.

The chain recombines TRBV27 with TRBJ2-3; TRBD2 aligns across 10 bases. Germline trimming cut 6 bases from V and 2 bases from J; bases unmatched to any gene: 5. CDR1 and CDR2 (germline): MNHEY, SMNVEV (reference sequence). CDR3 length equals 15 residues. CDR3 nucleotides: TGTGCCAGCAGCCCACTAGCGGGGTTCACAGATACGCAGTATTTT. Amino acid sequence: CASSPLAGFTDTQYF.

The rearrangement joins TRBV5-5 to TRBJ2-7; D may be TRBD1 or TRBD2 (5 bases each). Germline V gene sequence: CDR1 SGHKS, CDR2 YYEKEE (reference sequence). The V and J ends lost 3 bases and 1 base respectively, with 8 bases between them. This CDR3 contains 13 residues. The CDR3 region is CASSWDRSYEQYF. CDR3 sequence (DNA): TGTGCCAGCAGCTGGGACCGATCCTACGAGCAGTACTTC. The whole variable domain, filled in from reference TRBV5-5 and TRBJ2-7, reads DAGVTQSPTHLIKTRGQQVTLRCSPISGHKSVSWYQQVLGQGPQFIFQYYEKEERGRGNFPDRFSARQFPNYSSELNVNALLLGDSALYLCASSWDRSYEQYFGPGTRLTVT.

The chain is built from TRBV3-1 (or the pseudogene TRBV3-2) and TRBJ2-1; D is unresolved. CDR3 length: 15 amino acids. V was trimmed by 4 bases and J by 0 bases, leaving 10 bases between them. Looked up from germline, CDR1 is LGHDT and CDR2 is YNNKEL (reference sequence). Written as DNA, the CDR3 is TGTGCCAGCAGCCTCGACGGCAGCTCCTACAATGAGCAGTTCTTC. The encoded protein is CASSLDGSSYNEQFF.

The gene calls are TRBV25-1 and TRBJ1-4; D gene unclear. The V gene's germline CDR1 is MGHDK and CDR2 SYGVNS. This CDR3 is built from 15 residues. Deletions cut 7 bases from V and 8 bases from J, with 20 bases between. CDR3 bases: TGTGCCAGCAACCCTACCGGGTCCCTGGGGGAAAAACTGTTTTTT. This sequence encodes CASNPTGSLGEKLFF.

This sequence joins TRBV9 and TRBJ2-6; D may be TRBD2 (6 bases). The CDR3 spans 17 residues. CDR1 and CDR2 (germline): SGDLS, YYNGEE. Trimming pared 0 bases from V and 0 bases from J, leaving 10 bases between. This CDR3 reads CASSVGAGSSGANVLTF. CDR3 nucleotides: TGTGCCAGCAGCGTAGGGGCGGGGAGCTCTGGGGCCAACGTCCTGACTTTC.

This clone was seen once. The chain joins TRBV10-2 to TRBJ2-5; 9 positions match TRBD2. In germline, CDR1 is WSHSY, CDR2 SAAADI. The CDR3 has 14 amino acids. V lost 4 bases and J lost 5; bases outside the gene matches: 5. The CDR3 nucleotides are TGCGCCAGCAGTGGGGGACTAGCAAGGGAGACCCAGTACTTC. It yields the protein CASSGGLARETQYF.

CDR3 coding DNA: TGTGCCACCTCGTTAGAAGTTCCAAAAGAGACCCAGTACTTC. This sequence encodes CATSLEVPKETQYF. The V call is TRBV6-5, the J call TRBJ2-5, with unresolved D. Per the germline V gene, CDR1 is MNHEY and CDR2 is SVGAGI. The CDR3 loop spans 14 amino acids. The V end lost 10 bases, the J end lost 3 bases, and 18 bases lay between the germline ends.

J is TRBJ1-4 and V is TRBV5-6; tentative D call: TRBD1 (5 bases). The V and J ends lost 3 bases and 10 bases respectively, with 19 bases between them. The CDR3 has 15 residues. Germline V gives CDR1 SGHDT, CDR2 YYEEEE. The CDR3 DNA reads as TGTGCCAGCAGCTCAACCGGGGCAGGGTGGGGAAAACTGTTTTTT. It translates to CASSSTGAGWGKLFF. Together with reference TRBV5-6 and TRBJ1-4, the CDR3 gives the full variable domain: DAGVTQSPTHLIKTRGQQVTLRCSPKSGHDTVSWYQQALGQGPQFIFQYYEEEERQRGNFPDRFSGHQFPNYSSELNVNALLLGDSALYLCASSSTGAGWGKLFFGSGTQLSVL.

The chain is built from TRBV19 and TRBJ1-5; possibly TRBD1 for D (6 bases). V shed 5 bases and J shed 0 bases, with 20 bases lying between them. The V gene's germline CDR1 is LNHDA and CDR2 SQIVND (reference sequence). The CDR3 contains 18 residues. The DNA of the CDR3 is TGTGCCAGTAGTTTTCAGAAGAGGGGGGGAGGTAGCAATCAGCCCCAGCATTTT. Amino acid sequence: CASSFQKRGGGSNQPQHF.

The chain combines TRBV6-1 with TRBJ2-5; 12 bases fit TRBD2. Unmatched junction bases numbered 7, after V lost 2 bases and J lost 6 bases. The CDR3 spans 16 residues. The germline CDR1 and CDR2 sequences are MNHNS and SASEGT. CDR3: CASSEHPTSGSQTQYF. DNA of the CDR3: TGTGCCAGCAGTGAACACCCGACTAGCGGGAGCCAGACCCAGTACTTC.

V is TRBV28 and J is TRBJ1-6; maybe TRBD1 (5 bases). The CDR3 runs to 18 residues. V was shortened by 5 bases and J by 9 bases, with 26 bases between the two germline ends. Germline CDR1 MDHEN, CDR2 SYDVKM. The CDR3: CASSPTVSLDWISSPLHF. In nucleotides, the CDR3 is TGTGCCAGCAGTCCGACAGTGTCCCTGGATTGGATATCTTCACCCCTCCACTTT.

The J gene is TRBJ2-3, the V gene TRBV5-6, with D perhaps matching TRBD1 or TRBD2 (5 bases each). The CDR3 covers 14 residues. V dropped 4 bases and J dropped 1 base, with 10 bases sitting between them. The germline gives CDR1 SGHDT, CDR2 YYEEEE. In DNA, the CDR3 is TGTGCCAGCAGCCCGGGGCAGCGCACAGATACGCAGTATTTT. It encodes CASSPGQRTDTQYF.